This T cell receptor (beta chain) was identified during a study of cytomegalovirus exposure and HLA in healthy donors. The germline CDR1 and CDR2 sequences are LNHDA and SQIVND (reference sequence). The CDR3 contains 12 residues. Trimming cost V 9 bases and J 7 bases; bases outside gene matches: 8. Both 60 Vbeta primers and 13 Jbeta primers went into the PCR. Profiled with immunoSEQ multiplex PCR; TCRdb holds only in-frame clones, not every one. The table includes about 150,000 clones, approximately 80% detected once. The chain is built from TRBV19 and TRBJ1-2; 7 nucleotides match TRBD1. Sequenced sample: PBMCs. The TCR originated in a man younger than 45 in good health and CMV-seronegative. CDR3 nucleotide sequence: TGTGCCAGCGTACAGGGGCGACGTGGCTACACCTTC. It yields the protein CASVQGRRGYTF.